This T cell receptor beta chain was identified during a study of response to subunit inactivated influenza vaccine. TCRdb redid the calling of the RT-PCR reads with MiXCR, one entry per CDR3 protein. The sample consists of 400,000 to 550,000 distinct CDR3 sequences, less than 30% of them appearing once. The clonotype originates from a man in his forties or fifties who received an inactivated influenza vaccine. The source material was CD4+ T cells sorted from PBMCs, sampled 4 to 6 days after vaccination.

The chain's CDR3 is CASSWGSGRTDTQYF. In DNA, the CDR3 is TGTGCCAGCAGTTGGGGTTCAGGACGGACAGATACGCAGTATTTT. The chain joins TRBV6-2 or TRBV6-3 to TRBJ2-3; D not resolved. The CDR3 has 15 residues. The V end was cut by 4 bases, the J end by 3 bases, with 14 bases between. Germline CDR1 and CDR2: MNHEY and SVGEGT.